This T cell receptor beta chain was identified in a study of blood T cell repertoires in COVID-19. Study context: From the United States, Italy and Spain came samples of acute and convalescent COVID-19. Sources were T cells, B-cell-depleted T cells, or PBMCs; the material itself was cDNA or gDNA.

In the study's own analysis: Amplification with reference gene primers provided the estimates of nucleated cell counts. The repertoire was sequenced with immunoSEQ multiplex PCR; TCRdb's copy has only in-frame clones and lacks some. For V, J and clone size, that table is used; D and trimming come from the DNA. In the table there are around 250,000 clones, 80% to 90% of which are singletons. The CDR3 has 16 amino acids. Trimming cost V 4 bases and J 0 bases, with 12 bases left between them. Germline-derived CDR1 and CDR2 are MDHEN and SYDVKM. This TCR was sampled from a man older than 75 with acute or convalescent COVID-19. Sample: peripheral blood. The chain joins TRBV28 to TRBJ2-2; possible D gene TRBD2, 5 bases. CDR3 coding DNA: TGTGCCAGCAGTTGGTCGGGAAACGCGAACACCGGGGAGCTGTTTTTT. It is translated as CASSWSGNANTGELFF.